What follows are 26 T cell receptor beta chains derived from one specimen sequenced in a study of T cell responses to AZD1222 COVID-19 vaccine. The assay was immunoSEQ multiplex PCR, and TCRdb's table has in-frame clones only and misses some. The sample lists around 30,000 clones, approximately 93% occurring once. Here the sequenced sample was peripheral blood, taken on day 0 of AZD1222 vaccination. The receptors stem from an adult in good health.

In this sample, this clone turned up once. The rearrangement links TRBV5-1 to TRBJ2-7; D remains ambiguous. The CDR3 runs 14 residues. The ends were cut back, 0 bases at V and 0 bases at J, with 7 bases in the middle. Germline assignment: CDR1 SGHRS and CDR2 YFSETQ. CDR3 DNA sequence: TGCGCCAGCAGCTTGGTGCCAGGCTCCTACGAGCAGTACTTC. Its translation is CASSLVPGSYEQYF.

For the CDR3, the DNA is TGTGCCAGCAGCTGGACGGACAGGGTTAACTATGGCTACACCTTC. It encodes CASSWTDRVNYGYTF. The chain has TRBV5-5 and TRBJ1-2; TRBD1 agrees at 8 bases. The CDR3 contains 15 residues. V shed 3 bases, J shed 1 base, and the junction held 5 bases outside the gene matches. Germline V gene data show CDR1 as SGHKS and CDR2 as YYEKEE (reference sequence). Combining the CDR3 with reference TRBV5-5 and TRBJ1-2 gives the whole variable domain DAGVTQSPTHLIKTRGQQVTLRCSPISGHKSVSWYQQVLGQGPQFIFQYYEKEERGRGNFPDRFSARQFPNYSSELNVNALLLGDSALYLCASSWTDRVNYGYTFGSGTRLTVV.

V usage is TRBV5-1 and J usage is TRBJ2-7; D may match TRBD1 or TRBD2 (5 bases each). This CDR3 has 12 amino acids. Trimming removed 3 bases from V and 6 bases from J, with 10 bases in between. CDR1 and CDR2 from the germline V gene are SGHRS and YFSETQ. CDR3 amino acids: CASSWDGIEQYF. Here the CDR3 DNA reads TGCGCCAGCAGCTGGGACGGAATCGAGCAGTACTTC. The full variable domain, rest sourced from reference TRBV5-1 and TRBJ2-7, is KAGVTQTPRYLIKTRGQQVTLSCSPISGHRSVSWYQQTPGQGLQFLFEYFSETQRNKGNFPGRFSGRQFSNSRSEMNVSTLELGDSALYLCASSWDGIEQYFGPGTRLTVT.

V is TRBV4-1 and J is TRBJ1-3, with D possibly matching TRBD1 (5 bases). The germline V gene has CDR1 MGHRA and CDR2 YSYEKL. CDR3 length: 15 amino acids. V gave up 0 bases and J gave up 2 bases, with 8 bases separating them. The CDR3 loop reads CASSQDLGPGNTIYF. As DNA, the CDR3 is TGCGCCAGCAGCCAAGACCTGGGGCCTGGAAACACCATATATTTT.

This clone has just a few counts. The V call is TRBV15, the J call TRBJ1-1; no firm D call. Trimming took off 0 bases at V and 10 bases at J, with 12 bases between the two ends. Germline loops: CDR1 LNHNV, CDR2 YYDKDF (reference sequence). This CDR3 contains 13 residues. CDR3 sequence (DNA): TGTGCCACCAGCAGAGACCGCACGGGTGTAGCTTTCTTT. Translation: CATSRDRTGVAFF.

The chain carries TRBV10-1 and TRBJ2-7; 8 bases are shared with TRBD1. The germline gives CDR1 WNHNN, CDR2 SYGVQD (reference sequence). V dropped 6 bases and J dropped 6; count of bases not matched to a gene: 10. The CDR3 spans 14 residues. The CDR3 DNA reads TGCGCCAGCAGCACTCGGACAGGGTCGGGCGAGCAGTACTTC. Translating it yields CASSTRTGSGEQYF.

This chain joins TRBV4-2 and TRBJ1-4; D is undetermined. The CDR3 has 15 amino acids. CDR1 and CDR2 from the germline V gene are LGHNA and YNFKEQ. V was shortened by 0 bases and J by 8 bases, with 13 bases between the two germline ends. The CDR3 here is CASSQDPDSGEKLFF. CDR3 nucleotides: TGTGCCAGCAGCCAAGATCCTGACTCTGGGGAAAAACTGTTTTTT.

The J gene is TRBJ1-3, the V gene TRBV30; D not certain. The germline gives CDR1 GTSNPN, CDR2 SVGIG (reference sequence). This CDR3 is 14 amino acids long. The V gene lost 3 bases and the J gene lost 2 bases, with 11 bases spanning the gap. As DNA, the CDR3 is TGTGCCTGGAGAAAAGCTTCTGCTGGAAACACCATATATTTT. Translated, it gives CAWRKASAGNTIYF. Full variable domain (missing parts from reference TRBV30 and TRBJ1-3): SQTIHQWPATLVQPVGSPLSLECTVEGTSNPNLYWYRQAAGRGLQLLFYSVGIGQISSEVPQNLSASRPQDRQFILSSKKLLLSDSGFYLCAWRKASAGNTIYFGEGSWLTVV.

The DNA of the CDR3 is TGTGCTAGTGGTTTCCCGGGTGCAGGGCAGTACTTC. Its protein product is CASGFPGAGQYF. The chain joins TRBV12-5 to TRBJ2-7; D is unclear. The CDR3 spans 12 residues. Trimming removed 3 bases at V and 9 bases at J, with 12 bases between. Germline-derived CDR1 and CDR2 are LGHNT and FRNRAP.

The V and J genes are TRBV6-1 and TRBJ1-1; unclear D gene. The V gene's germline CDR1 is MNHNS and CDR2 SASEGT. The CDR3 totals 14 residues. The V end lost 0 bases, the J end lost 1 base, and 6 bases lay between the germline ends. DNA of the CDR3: TGTGCCAGCAGTGAAGCCACAACGAACACTGAAGCTTTCTTT. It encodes CASSEATTNTEAFF.

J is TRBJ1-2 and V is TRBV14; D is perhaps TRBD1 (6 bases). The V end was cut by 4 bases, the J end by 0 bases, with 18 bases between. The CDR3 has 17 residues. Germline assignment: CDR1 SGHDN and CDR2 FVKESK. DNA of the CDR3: TGTGCCAGCAGCCTCACGGGGGGCGGCGAAGCTAACTATGGCTACACCTTC. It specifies CASSLTGGGEANYGYTF.

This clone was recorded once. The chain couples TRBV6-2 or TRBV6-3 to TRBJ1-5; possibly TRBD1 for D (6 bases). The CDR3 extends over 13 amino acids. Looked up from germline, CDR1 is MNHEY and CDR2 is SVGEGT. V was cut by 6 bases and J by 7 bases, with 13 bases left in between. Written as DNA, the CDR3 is TGTGCCAGCAGCTCAGGGGCAAGGCAGCCCCAGCATTTT. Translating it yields CASSSGARQPQHF.

The CDR3 loop reads CASMETYGHYGYTF. In DNA form, the CDR3 reads TGTGCCAGCATGGAGACCTACGGGCACTATGGCTACACCTTC. The chain has TRBV2 and TRBJ1-2, with no clear D. This CDR3 is 14 amino acids long. From germline, CDR1 is SNHLY and CDR2 FYNNEI. Trimming removed 7 bases at V and 3 bases at J, with 15 bases between.

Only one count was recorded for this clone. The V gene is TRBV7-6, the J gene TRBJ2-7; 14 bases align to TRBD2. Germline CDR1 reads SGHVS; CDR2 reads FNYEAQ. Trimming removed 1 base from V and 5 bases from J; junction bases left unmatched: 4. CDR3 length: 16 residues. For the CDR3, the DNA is TGTGCCAGCAGCTTAGGACTAGCGGGGGGGCAGGACGAGCAGTACTTC. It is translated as CASSLGLAGGQDEQYF.

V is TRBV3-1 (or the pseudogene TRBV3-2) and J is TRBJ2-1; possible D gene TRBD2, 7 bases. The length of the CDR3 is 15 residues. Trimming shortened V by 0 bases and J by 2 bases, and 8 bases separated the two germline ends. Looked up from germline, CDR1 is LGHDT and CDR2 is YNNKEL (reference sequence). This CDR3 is CASSQEGGPYNEQFF. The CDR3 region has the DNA TGTGCCAGCAGCCAAGAGGGGGGGCCCTACAATGAGCAGTTCTTC.

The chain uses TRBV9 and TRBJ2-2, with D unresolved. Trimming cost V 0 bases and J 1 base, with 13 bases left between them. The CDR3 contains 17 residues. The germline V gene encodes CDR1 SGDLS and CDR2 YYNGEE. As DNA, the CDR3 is TGTGCCAGCAGCGTAGATCGCCCGGGCTTGAACACCGGGGAGCTGTTTTTT. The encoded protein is CASSVDRPGLNTGELFF.

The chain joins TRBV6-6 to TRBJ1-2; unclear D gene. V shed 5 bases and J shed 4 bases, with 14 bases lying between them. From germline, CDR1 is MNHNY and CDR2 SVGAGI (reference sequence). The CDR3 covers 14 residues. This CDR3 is CASSPRGEPYGYTF. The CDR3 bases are TGTGCCAGCAGTCCCCGGGGAGAGCCCTATGGCTACACCTTC.

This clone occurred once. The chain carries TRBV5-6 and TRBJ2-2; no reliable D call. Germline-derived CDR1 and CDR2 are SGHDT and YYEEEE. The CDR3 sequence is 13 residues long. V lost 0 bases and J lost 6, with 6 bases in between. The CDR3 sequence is CASSLAAAGELFF. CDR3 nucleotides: TGTGCCAGCAGCTTGGCGGCAGCCGGGGAGCTGTTTTTT.

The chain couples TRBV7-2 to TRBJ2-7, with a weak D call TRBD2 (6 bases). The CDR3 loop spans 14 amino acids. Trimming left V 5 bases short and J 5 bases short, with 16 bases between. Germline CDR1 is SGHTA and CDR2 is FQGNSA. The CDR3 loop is CASSPGGVPNEQYF. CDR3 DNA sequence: TGTGCCAGCAGCCCGGGCGGGGTCCCCAACGAGCAGTACTTC.

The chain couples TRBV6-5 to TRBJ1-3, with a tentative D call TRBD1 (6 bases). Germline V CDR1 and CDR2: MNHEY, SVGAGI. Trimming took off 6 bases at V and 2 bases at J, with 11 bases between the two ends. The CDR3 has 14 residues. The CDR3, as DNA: TGTGCCAGCAGAGACAGACAGGCTGGAAACACCATATATTTT. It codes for CASRDRQAGNTIYF.

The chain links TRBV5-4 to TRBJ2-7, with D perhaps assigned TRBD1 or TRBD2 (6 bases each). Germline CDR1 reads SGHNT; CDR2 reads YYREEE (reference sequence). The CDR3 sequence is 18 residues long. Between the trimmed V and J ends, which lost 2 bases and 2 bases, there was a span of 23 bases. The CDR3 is CASSFPSGPGAHTYEQYF. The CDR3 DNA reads TGTGCCAGCAGCTTCCCTTCGGGGCCGGGGGCCCACACCTACGAGCAGTACTTC.

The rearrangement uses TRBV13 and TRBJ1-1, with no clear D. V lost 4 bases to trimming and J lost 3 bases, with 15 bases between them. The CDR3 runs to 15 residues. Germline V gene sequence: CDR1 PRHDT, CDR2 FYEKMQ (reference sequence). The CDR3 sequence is CASSYTRGWDTEAFF. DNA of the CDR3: TGTGCCAGCAGCTATACGCGGGGATGGGACACTGAAGCTTTCTTT.

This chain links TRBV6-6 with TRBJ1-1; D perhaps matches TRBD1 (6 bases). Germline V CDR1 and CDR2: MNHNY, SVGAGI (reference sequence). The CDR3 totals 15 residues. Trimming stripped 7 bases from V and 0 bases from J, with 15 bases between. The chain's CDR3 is CASISGAGMNTEAFF. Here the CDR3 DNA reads TGTGCCAGCATTTCAGGGGCGGGGATGAACACTGAAGCTTTCTTT.

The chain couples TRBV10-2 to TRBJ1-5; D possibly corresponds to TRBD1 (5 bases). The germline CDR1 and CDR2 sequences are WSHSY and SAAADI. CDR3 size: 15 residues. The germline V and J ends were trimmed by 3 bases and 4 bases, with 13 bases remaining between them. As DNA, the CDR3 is TGCGCCAGCAGTGAAGGGCAGGGAGGGAATCAGCCCCAGCATTTT. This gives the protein CASSEGQGGNQPQHF.

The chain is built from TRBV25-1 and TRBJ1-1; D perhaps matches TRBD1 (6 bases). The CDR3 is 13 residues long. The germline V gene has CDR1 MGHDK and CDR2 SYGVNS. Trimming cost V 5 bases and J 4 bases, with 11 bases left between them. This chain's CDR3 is CASSRGGGTEAFF. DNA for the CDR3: TGTGCCAGCAGTAGAGGGGGGGGCACTGAAGCTTTCTTT.

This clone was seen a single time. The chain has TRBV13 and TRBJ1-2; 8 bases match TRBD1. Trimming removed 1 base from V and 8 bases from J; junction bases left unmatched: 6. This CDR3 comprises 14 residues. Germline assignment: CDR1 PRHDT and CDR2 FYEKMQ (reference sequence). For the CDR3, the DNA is TGTGCCAGCAGCTTAGCCCCAGGGGGCCAAGGCTACACCTTC. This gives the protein CASSLAPGGQGYTF.